This is a list of T cell receptor beta chains from one sample in a study of blood T cell repertoires in COVID-19. Only in-frame clones appear in the TCRdb table, and some are missing; sequencing was by immunoSEQ multiplex PCR. The table lists 100,000 to 150,000 clones, about 88% of them singletons, with 2% to 2.5% in the top ten. The sample was PBMCs or T cells enriched from blood (not recorded which). The receptors were gathered from a woman aged 45-60 years who had recovered from COVID-19. The CDR3 runs from the conserved cysteine through the conserved F or W. The D gene is left open where the match is weak. The listing skips clone size in some rows; elsewhere it reads once, few, many or a size class.

d_call: TRBD1
v_call: TRBV6-5
cdr3_length: 15
clone_size: NA
j_call: TRBJ1-2
cdr3_nt: TGTGCCAGCATCCGGGACAGGACCCTGAACTATGGCTACACCTTC
cdr3_aa: CASIRDRTLNYGYTF

d_call: TRBD2
v_call: TRBV6-2/TRBV6-3
cdr3_length: 15
clone_size: NA
j_call: TRBJ2-3
cdr3_nt: TGTGCCAGCAGTTATACAGCGGGGGGCACAGATACGCAGTATTTT
cdr3_aa: CASSYTAGGTDTQYF

d_call: NA
v_call: TRBV5-1
cdr3_length: 15
clone_size: NA
j_call: TRBJ1-5
cdr3_nt: TGCGCCAGCAGCGAGATGGGGCTAACACACCAGCCCCAGCATTTT
cdr3_aa: CASSEMGLTHQPQHF

d_call: NA
v_call: TRBV11-1
cdr3_length: 14
clone_size: NA
j_call: TRBJ2-7
cdr3_nt: TGTGCCAGCAGCTTAGATGGAGGTTTCTACGAGCAGTACTTC
cdr3_aa: CASSLDGGFYEQYF

d_call: NA
v_call: TRBV30
cdr3_length: 13
clone_size: NA
j_call: TRBJ1-2
cdr3_nt: TGTGCCTGGAGTGTCACCAGGGCCTATGGCTACACCTTC
cdr3_aa: CAWSVTRAYGYTF

d_call: NA
v_call: TRBV19
cdr3_length: 13
clone_size: few
j_call: TRBJ2-7
cdr3_nt: TGTGCCACCTCGGTGGGGAGCTCCTACGAGCAGTACTTC
cdr3_aa: CATSVGSSYEQYF

d_call: NA
v_call: TRBV30
cdr3_length: 16
clone_size: NA
j_call: TRBJ1-1
cdr3_nt: TGTGCCTGGAGCCCCCTCGGAAGGGGCCTAGGAACTGAAGCTTTCTTT
cdr3_aa: CAWSPLGRGLGTEAFF

d_call: NA
v_call: TRBV11-3
cdr3_length: 15
clone_size: once
j_call: TRBJ2-1
cdr3_nt: TGTGCCAGCAGCTTAGGTCTTGGGGAGGCCAATGAGCAGTTCTTC
cdr3_aa: CASSLGLGEANEQFF

d_call: TRBD1
v_call: TRBV6-5
cdr3_length: 13
clone_size: NA
j_call: TRBJ1-2
cdr3_nt: TGTGCCAGCAGGGGGACAGTCAACTATGGCTACACCTTC
cdr3_aa: CASRGTVNYGYTF

d_call: NA
v_call: TRBV11-1
cdr3_length: 15
clone_size: NA
j_call: TRBJ1-1
cdr3_nt: TGTGCCAGCAGCTATTCACAGGGTTTGGACACTGAAGCTTTCTTT
cdr3_aa: CASSYSQGLDTEAFF

d_call: NA
v_call: TRBV3-1/TRBV3-2
cdr3_length: 15
clone_size: NA
j_call: TRBJ1-4
cdr3_nt: TGTGCCAGCAGGATGGGGGCCCAAGGGGGTGAAAAACTGTTTTTT
cdr3_aa: CASRMGAQGGEKLFF

d_call: TRBD2
v_call: TRBV11-3
cdr3_length: 15
clone_size: NA
j_call: TRBJ2-3
cdr3_nt: TGTGCCAGCAGCTGGAGCGGGGGATCCACAGATACGCAGTATTTT
cdr3_aa: CASSWSGGSTDTQYF

d_call: NA
v_call: TRBV14
cdr3_length: 16
clone_size: NA
j_call: TRBJ2-2
cdr3_nt: TGTGCCAGCAGCACCGGGACATCGGCAAACACCGGGGAGCTGTTTTTT
cdr3_aa: CASSTGTSANTGELFF

d_call: TRBD2
v_call: TRBV9
cdr3_length: 16
clone_size: NA
j_call: TRBJ2-2
cdr3_nt: TGTGCCAGCAGCGTAGCTGGGGGGGAGAACACCGGGGAGCTGTTTTTT
cdr3_aa: CASSVAGGENTGELFF

d_call: NA
v_call: TRBV5-4
cdr3_length: 13
clone_size: NA
j_call: TRBJ2-5
cdr3_nt: TGTGCCAGCAGCACGACAGTTCAAGAGACCCAGTACTTC
cdr3_aa: CASSTTVQETQYF

d_call: NA
v_call: TRBV6-5
cdr3_length: 15
clone_size: few
j_call: TRBJ2-7
cdr3_nt: TGTGCCAGCAGTTACTCGCTCCGCCAGTCCTACGAGCAGTACTTC
cdr3_aa: CASSYSLRQSYEQYF

d_call: TRBD1
v_call: TRBV4-1
cdr3_length: 17
clone_size: NA
j_call: TRBJ1-2
cdr3_nt: TGCGCCAGCAGCCAAGTCGGGAGACAGGGGTTAGGATATGGCTACACCTTC
cdr3_aa: CASSQVGRQGLGYGYTF

d_call: NA
v_call: TRBV30
cdr3_length: 14
clone_size: NA
j_call: TRBJ1-5
cdr3_nt: TGTGCCTGGAGTGTTTTCAGTAGCAATCAGCCCCAGCATTTT
cdr3_aa: CAWSVFSSNQPQHF

d_call: TRBD1
v_call: TRBV3-1/TRBV3-2
cdr3_length: 15
clone_size: NA
j_call: TRBJ1-4
cdr3_nt: TGTGCCAGCAGCCAAGGGGACAGGTGGTATGAAAAACTGTTTTTT
cdr3_aa: CASSQGDRWYEKLFF

d_call: TRBD1
v_call: TRBV11-3
cdr3_length: 16
clone_size: NA
j_call: TRBJ1-1
cdr3_nt: TGTGCCAGCAGCGCCCGGACAGGTGCTAAGGCCCCTGAAGCTTTCTTT
cdr3_aa: CASSARTGAKAPEAFF

d_call: TRBD1
v_call: TRBV7-9
cdr3_length: 16
clone_size: NA
j_call: TRBJ2-5
cdr3_nt: TGTGCCAGCAGCCCCCTCCTAGGGACAGATAAAGAGACCCAGTACTTC
cdr3_aa: CASSPLLGTDKETQYF

d_call: NA
v_call: TRBV5-4
cdr3_length: 15
clone_size: NA
j_call: TRBJ2-5
cdr3_nt: TGTGCCAGCAGCTTGGTTGGAAGGGAGCAAGAGACCCAGTACTTC
cdr3_aa: CASSLVGREQETQYF

d_call: TRBD1
v_call: TRBV6-1
cdr3_length: 15
clone_size: NA
j_call: TRBJ1-5
cdr3_nt: TGTGCCAGCAGTGATAGGACAGGGGGCAATCAGCCCCAGCATTTT
cdr3_aa: CASSDRTGGNQPQHF

d_call: NA
v_call: TRBV30
cdr3_length: 13
clone_size: few
j_call: TRBJ1-2
cdr3_nt: TGTGCCTGGAGTGGGACAGCCATCTATGGCTACACCTTC
cdr3_aa: CAWSGTAIYGYTF

d_call: NA
v_call: TRBV2
cdr3_length: 14
clone_size: NA
j_call: TRBJ1-5
cdr3_nt: TGTGCCAGCAGTGACAGGGCGATCGATCAGCCCCAGCATTTT
cdr3_aa: CASSDRAIDQPQHF

d_call: NA
v_call: TRBV7-9
cdr3_length: 14
clone_size: NA
j_call: TRBJ1-4
cdr3_nt: TGTGCCAGCTCCAACTCCGGGGGGGCTGAAAAACTGTTTTTT
cdr3_aa: CASSNSGGAEKLFF

d_call: NA
v_call: TRBV5-6
cdr3_length: 14
clone_size: NA
j_call: TRBJ2-7
cdr3_nt: TGTGCCAGCAGCTTGGGCCCAGGGGGGCACGAGCAGTACTTC
cdr3_aa: CASSLGPGGHEQYF

d_call: TRBD1
v_call: TRBV18
cdr3_length: 15
clone_size: NA
j_call: TRBJ2-5
cdr3_nt: TGTGCCAGCTCACTATGGGGACAGGGTCAAGAGACCCAGTACTTC
cdr3_aa: CASSLWGQGQETQYF

d_call: TRBD2
v_call: TRBV11-2
cdr3_length: 16
clone_size: NA
j_call: TRBJ2-5
cdr3_nt: TGTGCCAGCAGCTTATCCCGGGGGGGACCCCAAGAGACCCAGTACTTC
cdr3_aa: CASSLSRGGPQETQYF

d_call: NA
v_call: TRBV11-2
cdr3_length: 14
clone_size: NA
j_call: TRBJ1-3
cdr3_nt: TGTGCCAGCAGCTGGGAGGACTCTGGAAACACCATATATTTT
cdr3_aa: CASSWEDSGNTIYF

d_call: NA
v_call: TRBV3-1/TRBV3-2
cdr3_length: 16
clone_size: NA
j_call: TRBJ1-5
cdr3_nt: TGTGCCAGCAGCCCACGATGGGGGGACTTCAATCAGCCCCAGCATTTT
cdr3_aa: CASSPRWGDFNQPQHF

d_call: NA
v_call: TRBV11-2
cdr3_length: 15
clone_size: NA
j_call: TRBJ1-2
cdr3_nt: TGTGCCAGCAGCGCCGGAGACTTAATCTACTATGGCTACACCTTC
cdr3_aa: CASSAGDLIYYGYTF

d_call: NA
v_call: TRBV15
cdr3_length: 14
clone_size: NA
j_call: TRBJ1-1
cdr3_nt: TGTGCCACCAGCAGAGATGGGCGGACAGCTGAAGCTTTCTTT
cdr3_aa: CATSRDGRTAEAFF

d_call: TRBD2
v_call: TRBV19
cdr3_length: 16
clone_size: few
j_call: TRBJ2-2
cdr3_nt: TGTGCCAGTAGTACCTATAGCGGGGCGAACACCGGGGAGCTGTTTTTT
cdr3_aa: CASSTYSGANTGELFF

d_call: TRBD2
v_call: TRBV11-1
cdr3_length: 14
clone_size: NA
j_call: TRBJ2-3
cdr3_nt: TGTGCCAGCAGCTCCGGGACTAGCTTTGGTGCGCAGTATTTT
cdr3_aa: CASSSGTSFGAQYF

d_call: NA
v_call: TRBV7-6
cdr3_length: 15
clone_size: NA
j_call: TRBJ2-1
cdr3_nt: TGTGCCAGCAGCCAAACAGGAGACTCCTACAATGAGCAGTTCTTC
cdr3_aa: CASSQTGDSYNEQFF

d_call: TRBD1
v_call: TRBV5-1
cdr3_length: 14
clone_size: few
j_call: TRBJ1-3
cdr3_nt: TGCGCCAGCAGCCAGGGGACAGGGGGAAACACCATATATTTT
cdr3_aa: CASSQGTGGNTIYF

d_call: NA
v_call: TRBV3-1/TRBV3-2
cdr3_length: 16
clone_size: NA
j_call: TRBJ1-1
cdr3_nt: TGTGCCAGCAGCCCAGGGTGGTGGGGATCGGATACTGAAGCTTTCTTT
cdr3_aa: CASSPGWWGSDTEAFF

d_call: NA
v_call: TRBV7-9
cdr3_length: 14
clone_size: few
j_call: TRBJ1-5
cdr3_nt: TGTGCCAGCACCCGGGGAGACCTCAATCAGCCCCAGCATTTT
cdr3_aa: CASTRGDLNQPQHF

d_call: TRBD2
v_call: TRBV7-9
cdr3_length: 17
clone_size: NA
j_call: TRBJ2-3
cdr3_nt: TGTGCCAGCAGCTCGATGCAGCGGGGGGACTTCACAGATACGCAGTATTTT
cdr3_aa: CASSSMQRGDFTDTQYF

d_call: TRBD1
v_call: TRBV6-1
cdr3_length: 15
clone_size: NA
j_call: TRBJ2-5
cdr3_nt: TGTGCCAGCAGTGAGGTTGGGGACAGGGTAGAGACCCAGTACTTC
cdr3_aa: CASSEVGDRVETQYF

d_call: NA
v_call: TRBV6-5
cdr3_length: 15
clone_size: NA
j_call: TRBJ1-2
cdr3_nt: TGTGCCAGCAGTTACTCCCGAGGCAGTTACTATGGCTACACCTTC
cdr3_aa: CASSYSRGSYYGYTF

d_call: TRBD1
v_call: TRBV29-1
cdr3_length: 12
clone_size: NA
j_call: TRBJ1-1
cdr3_nt: TGCAGCGTTGAGGCGGGACAGGGATTAGCTTTCTTT
cdr3_aa: CSVEAGQGLAFF

d_call: NA
v_call: TRBV15
cdr3_length: 17
clone_size: few
j_call: TRBJ1-3
cdr3_nt: TGTGCCACCAGCAGAGACCAACAGGCTAACTCTGGAAACACCATATATTTT
cdr3_aa: CATSRDQQANSGNTIYF

d_call: TRBD1
v_call: TRBV6-2/TRBV6-3
cdr3_length: 15
clone_size: NA
j_call: TRBJ1-5
cdr3_nt: TGTGCCAGCAGCCCGGAGGGCAGGGGGAATCAGCCCCAGCATTTT
cdr3_aa: CASSPEGRGNQPQHF

d_call: NA
v_call: TRBV4-3
cdr3_length: 14
clone_size: NA
j_call: TRBJ1-1
cdr3_nt: TGCGCCAGCAGCTCTGGGGGGTCGGACACTGAAGCTTTCTTT
cdr3_aa: CASSSGGSDTEAFF

d_call: NA
v_call: TRBV5-1
cdr3_length: 17
clone_size: NA
j_call: TRBJ2-2
cdr3_nt: TGCGCCAGCAGCTTGAGTGGTGGCGGAGCGAACACCGGGGAGCTGTTTTTT
cdr3_aa: CASSLSGGGANTGELFF

d_call: NA
v_call: TRBV4-1
cdr3_length: 17
clone_size: NA
j_call: TRBJ1-1
cdr3_nt: TGCGCCAGCAGCCAAGATATCCCGGAACAGCTGAACACTGAAGCTTTCTTT
cdr3_aa: CASSQDIPEQLNTEAFF

d_call: NA
v_call: TRBV2
cdr3_length: 14
clone_size: few
j_call: TRBJ2-2
cdr3_nt: TGTGCCAGCAGTGAAAGACTCCCCGCCGGGGAGCTGTTTTTT
cdr3_aa: CASSERLPAGELFF

d_call: TRBD1
v_call: TRBV5-6
cdr3_length: 15
clone_size: NA
j_call: TRBJ1-2
cdr3_nt: TGTGCCAGCAGCATGACAGGGCGGGGATACTATGGCTACACCTTC
cdr3_aa: CASSMTGRGYYGYTF